Listed here are 3 T cell receptor beta chains from one sample, sequenced in a study of cytomegalovirus exposure and HLA in healthy donors (dated by TCRdb to 2016 to 2017). The method behind the library was the immunoSEQ multiplex PCR assay. For the multiplex PCR, a mixture combining 60 forward primers for TCR Vbeta segments and 13 reverse primers for TCR Jbeta segments was used. TCRdb holds this immuneACCESS table with in-frame rearrangements only. Some clones are missing; in checked studies, unresolved V genes explain under half, and the rest has no known cause. For this sample the table gives over 100,000 clones, of which roughly 80% were detected only once. About a fifth of the sample is in the top ten clones. Sequencing was done on a sample of PBMCs. The receptors shown here come from a man younger than 45 in good health and CMV-seropositive.

The rearrangement uses TRBV5-1 and TRBJ1-1, with a tentative D call TRBD1 (6 bases). Trimming removed 2 bases from V and 4 bases from J, with 12 bases in between. The length of the CDR3 is 14 residues. The germline CDR1 and CDR2 sequences are SGHRS and YFSETQ. CDR3 DNA sequence: TGCGCCAGCAGCTTCCAGGGGCTGGGCACTGAAGCTTTCTTT. It encodes CASSFQGLGTEAFF.

The rearrangement links TRBV10-1 to TRBJ2-1, with TRBD2 identical over 8 bases. CDR3 length: 15 amino acids. CDR1 is WNHNN, CDR2 SYGVQD, per germline (reference sequence). Trimming at V came to 6 bases and at J to 13 bases, leaving 17 bases not matched to a gene. CDR3 bases: TGCGCCAGCAGCGAACCGGGACTAGGACGAAGCGATCAGTTCTTC. Translating it yields CASSEPGLGRSDQFF.

The V gene is TRBV10-3, the J gene TRBJ2-7, with 7 bases aligning to TRBD2. The ends lost 6 bases at V and 6 bases at J; junction bases unmatched: 11. This CDR3 region has 14 residues. Germline V CDR1 and CDR2: ENHRY, SYGVKD. The chain's CDR3 is CAIRGGRQGGEQYF. In nucleotides, the CDR3 is TGTGCCATCAGGGGAGGGCGCCAGGGAGGCGAGCAGTACTTC.